This note documents a single T cell receptor beta chain sequence. Its target is not known. Alongside a J-beta primer mix, a sample-barcoded 5' primer served in a second PCR lasting 7 to 11 cycles. TCRdb processed the 5' RACE reads anew with MiXCR; each CDR3 protein has one entry. This sample has just under 750,000 distinct CDR3 sequences, with about 20% found just once. The sample originates from a study of blood T cells in healthy people across ages. General study findings and limits: Conclusively comparing naive with antigen-experienced cells was impossible with unsorted PBMCs.

Germline assignment: CDR1 DFQATT and CDR2 SNEGSKA (reference sequence). The CDR3 has 12 residues. The gene calls are TRBV20-1 and TRBJ2-5; a possible D gene is TRBD1 (6 bases). The J call may be in error: the DNA end matches TRBJ2-1 better. The receptor's source is a man aged 65 to 79 in good health. The sequenced sample was blood. CDR3 amino acids: CSANQGHNEQFF. CDR3 nucleotides: TGCAGTGCTAACCAGGGGCACAATGAGCAGTTCTTC.